These 3 T cell receptor beta chains share one sample of origin, sequenced in a study of blood T cell repertoires in COVID-19. Here immunoSEQ multiplex PCR was the method, and the copy in TCRdb shows in-frame clones only, minus some. Here the sample spans about 670,000 clones, just under 90% being singletons. Input material: peripheral blood. The receptors were sampled from a woman aged 18-29 years with acute or convalescent COVID-19.

J is TRBJ1-1 and V is TRBV7-8; no clear D. This CDR3 has 14 amino acids. The V end lost 4 bases, the J end lost 7 bases, and 16 bases lay between the germline ends. Looked up from germline, CDR1 is SGHVS and CDR2 is FQNEAQ. CDR3 sequence: CASSSLTGGYEAFF. CDR3 in DNA: TGTGCCAGCAGCTCCCTTACGGGTGGTTATGAAGCTTTCTTT. Complete variable domain (other parts from reference TRBV7-8 and TRBJ1-1): GAGVSQSPRYKVAKRGQDVALRCDPISGHVSLFWYQQALGQGPEFLTYFQNEAQLDKSGLPSDRFFAERPEGSVSTLKIQRTQQEDSAVYLCASSSLTGGYEAFFGQGTRLTVV.

About this clone: Mismatch with germline at one junction end may stem from a read error. This chain joins TRBV6-5 and TRBJ2-2; no definite D call. The CDR3 loop spans 13 amino acids. In germline, CDR1 is MNHEY, CDR2 SVGAGI. CDR3 sequence: CASSYSQVGELFF. DNA of the CDR3: TGTGCCAGCAGCTACTCTCAGGTCGGGGAGCTGTTTTTT.

The CDR3 loop reads CSASNFSAGGLVDTQYF. DNA of the CDR3: TGCAGTGCTAGTAATTTCTCCGCGGGGGGGCTCGTAGATACGCAGTATTTT. The chain joins TRBV20-1 to TRBJ2-3, with 9 positions matching TRBD2. The length of the CDR3 is 17 residues. Germline V gene data show CDR1 as DFQATT and CDR2 as SNEGSKA (reference sequence). V lost 3 bases to trimming and J lost 5 bases; unmatched junction nucleotides: 15.